Listed here is a single TCR beta chain. This entry belongs to a study of T cell responses to AZD1222 COVID-19 vaccine. Germline V gives CDR1 GTSNPN, CDR2 SVGIG (reference sequence). With 2 bases clipped from V and 6 bases from J, the junction kept 9 bases outside the gene matches. The CDR3 contains 16 residues. Clones were sequenced by immunoSEQ multiplex PCR, and TCRdb holds only the in-frame ones, with some missing. The sample records some 150,000 clones, over 90% being singletons. This clonotype originated in an adult in good health. The gene calls are TRBV30 and TRBJ2-7; 14 nucleotides agree with TRBD2. Sequencing used peripheral blood, obtained on day 0 of AZD1222 vaccination. Here the CDR3 DNA reads TGTGCCTGGAGTCCCCCTCCGACTAGCGGGAGGGCCGAGCAGTACTTC. Translating it yields CAWSPPPTSGRAEQYF.